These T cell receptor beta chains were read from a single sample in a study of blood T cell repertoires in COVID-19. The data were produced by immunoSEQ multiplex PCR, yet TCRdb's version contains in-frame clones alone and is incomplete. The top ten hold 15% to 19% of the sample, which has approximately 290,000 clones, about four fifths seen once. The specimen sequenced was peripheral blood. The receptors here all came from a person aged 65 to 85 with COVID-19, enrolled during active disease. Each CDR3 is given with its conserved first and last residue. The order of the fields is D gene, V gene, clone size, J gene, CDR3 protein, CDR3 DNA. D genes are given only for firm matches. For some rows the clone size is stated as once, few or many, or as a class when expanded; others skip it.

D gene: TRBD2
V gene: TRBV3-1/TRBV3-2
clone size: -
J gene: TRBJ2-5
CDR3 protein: CASSQAGGYQETQYF
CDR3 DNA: TGTGCCAGCAGTCAAGCGGGAGGGTACCAAGAGACCCAGTACTTC

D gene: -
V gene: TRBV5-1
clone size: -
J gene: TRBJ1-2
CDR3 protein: CASSWPGNYGYTF
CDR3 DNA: TGCGCCAGCAGCTGGCCGGGTAACTATGGCTACACCTTC

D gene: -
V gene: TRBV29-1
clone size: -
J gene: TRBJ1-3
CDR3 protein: CSVEWAPHRSSSSGNTIYF
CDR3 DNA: TGCAGCGTTGAGTGGGCACCTCACAGGTCCTCCTCCTCTGGAAACACCATATATTTT

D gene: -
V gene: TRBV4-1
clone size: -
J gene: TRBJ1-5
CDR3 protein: CASSQAGGSNQPQHF
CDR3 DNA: TGCGCCAGCAGCCAGGCGGGGGGGAGCAATCAGCCCCAGCATTTT

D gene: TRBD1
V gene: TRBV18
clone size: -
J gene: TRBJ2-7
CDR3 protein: CASSPNRPGQGSDKSYEQYF
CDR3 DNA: TGTGCCAGCTCACCAAACAGGCCGGGACAGGGCAGTGATAAGTCCTACGAGCAGTACTTC

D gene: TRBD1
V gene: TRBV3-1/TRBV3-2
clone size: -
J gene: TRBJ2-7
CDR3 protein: CASSKNVRDRHSYEQYF
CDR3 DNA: TGTGCCAGCAGCAAAAACGTCCGGGACAGGCACTCCTACGAGCAGTACTTC

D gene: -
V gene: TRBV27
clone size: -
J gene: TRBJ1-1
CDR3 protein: CASSHILGQLKPNTEAFF
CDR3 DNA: TGTGCCAGCAGTCACATACTCGGACAGCTAAAACCGAACACTGAAGCTTTCTTT

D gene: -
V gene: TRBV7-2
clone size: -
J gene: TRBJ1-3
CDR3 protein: CASSTTRGPGNTIYF
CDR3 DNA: TGTGCCAGCAGCACAACCAGAGGGCCGGGAAACACCATATATTTT

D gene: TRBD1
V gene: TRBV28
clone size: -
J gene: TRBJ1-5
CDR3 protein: CASSPRTGSQPQHF
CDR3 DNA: TGTGCCAGCAGCCCAAGGACAGGGAGTCAGCCCCAGCATTTT

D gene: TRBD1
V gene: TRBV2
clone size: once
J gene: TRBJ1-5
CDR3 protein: CASRPRGGNQPQHF
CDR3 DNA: TGTGCCAGCAGGCCCAGGGGGGGCAATCAGCCCCAGCATTTT

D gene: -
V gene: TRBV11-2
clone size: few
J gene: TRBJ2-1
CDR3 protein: CASSLDPGEQFF
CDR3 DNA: TGTGCCAGCAGCTTAGACCCAGGCGAGCAGTTCTTC

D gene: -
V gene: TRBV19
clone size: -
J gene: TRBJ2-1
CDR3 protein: CASSSSGKVRFF
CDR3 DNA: TGTGCCAGTAGTTCCTCAGGGAAGGTTAGGTTCTTC

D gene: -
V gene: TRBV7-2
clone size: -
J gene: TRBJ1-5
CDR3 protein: CASSWVQGSNQPQHF
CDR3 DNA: TGTGCCAGCAGCTGGGTTCAGGGTTCCAATCAGCCCCAGCATTTT

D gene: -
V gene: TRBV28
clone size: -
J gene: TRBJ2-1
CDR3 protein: CASSWGGNNEQFF
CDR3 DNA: TGTGCCAGCAGCTGGGGCGGGAACAATGAGCAGTTCTTC

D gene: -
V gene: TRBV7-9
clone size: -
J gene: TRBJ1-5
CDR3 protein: CASSLAGRGNQPQHF
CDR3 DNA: TGTGCCAGCAGCTTAGCGGGGAGGGGGAACCAGCCCCAGCATTTT

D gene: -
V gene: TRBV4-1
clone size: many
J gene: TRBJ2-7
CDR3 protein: CASAKNAYEQYF
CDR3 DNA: TGCGCCAGCGCGAAGAACGCCTACGAGCAGTACTTC

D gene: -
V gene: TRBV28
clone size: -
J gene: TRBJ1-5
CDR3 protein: CASGVLQGGQPQHF
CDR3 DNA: TGTGCCAGCGGAGTCCTCCAGGGAGGTCAGCCCCAGCATTTT

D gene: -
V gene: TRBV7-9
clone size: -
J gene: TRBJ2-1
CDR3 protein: CASNPGNNEQFF
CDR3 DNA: TGTGCCAGCAATCCCGGGAACAATGAGCAGTTCTTC

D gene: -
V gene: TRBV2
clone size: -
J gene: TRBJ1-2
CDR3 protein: CASSPGGAVGYGYTF
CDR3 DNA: TGTGCCAGCAGCCCCGGTGGGGCGGTGGGCTATGGCTACACCTTC

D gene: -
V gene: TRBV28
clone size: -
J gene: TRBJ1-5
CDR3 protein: CASSFGERNQPQHF
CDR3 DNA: TGTGCCAGCAGTTTTGGGGAGCGCAATCAGCCCCAGCATTTT

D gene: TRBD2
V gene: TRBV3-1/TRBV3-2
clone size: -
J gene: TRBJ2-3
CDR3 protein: CASTEAGGRDTQYF
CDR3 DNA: TGTGCCAGCACCGAAGCGGGGGGGCGGGATACGCAGTATTTT

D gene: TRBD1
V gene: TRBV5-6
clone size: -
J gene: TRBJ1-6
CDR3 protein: CASSSGQGAKNSPLHF
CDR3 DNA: TGTGCCAGCAGCTCCGGACAGGGGGCTAAAAATTCACCCCTCCACTTT

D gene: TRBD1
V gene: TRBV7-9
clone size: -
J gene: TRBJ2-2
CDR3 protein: CASRPTGVGTGELFF
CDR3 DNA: TGTGCCAGCAGACCTACAGGGGTTGGAACCGGGGAGCTGTTTTTT

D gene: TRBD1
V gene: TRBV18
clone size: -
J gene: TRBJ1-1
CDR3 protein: CASSSDRANTEAFF
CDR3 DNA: TGTGCCAGCTCATCCGACAGGGCGAACACTGAAGCTTTCTTT

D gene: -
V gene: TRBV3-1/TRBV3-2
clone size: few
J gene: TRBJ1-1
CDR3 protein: CASSQGVGALNTEAFF
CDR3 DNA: TGTGCCAGCAGCCAAGGGGTTGGGGCCTTGAACACTGAAGCTTTCTTT

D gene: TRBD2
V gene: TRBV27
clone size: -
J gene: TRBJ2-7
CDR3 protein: CASRLLAGGPSEQYF
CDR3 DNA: TGTGCCAGCAGGCTACTAGCGGGAGGGCCCTCCGAGCAGTACTTC

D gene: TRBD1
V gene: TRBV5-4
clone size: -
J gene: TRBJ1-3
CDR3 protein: CASSLQGWEDTIYF
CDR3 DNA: TGTGCCAGCAGTTTACAGGGGTGGGAAGACACCATATATTTT

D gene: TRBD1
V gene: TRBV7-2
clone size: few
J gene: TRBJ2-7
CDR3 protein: CASSGRTGDDEQYF
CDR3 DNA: TGTGCCAGCAGCGGACGGACAGGGGATGACGAGCAGTACTTC

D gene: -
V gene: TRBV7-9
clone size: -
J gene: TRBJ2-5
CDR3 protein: CASSSTWGGTGRKETQYF
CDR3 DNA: TGTGCCAGCAGCTCTACATGGGGGGGGACAGGACGGAAAGAGACCCAGTACTTC

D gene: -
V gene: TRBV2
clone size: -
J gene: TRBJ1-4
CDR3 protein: CASSEAAGSTNEKLFF
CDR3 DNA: TGTGCCAGCAGTGAAGCGGCGGGGTCAACTAATGAAAAACTGTTTTTT

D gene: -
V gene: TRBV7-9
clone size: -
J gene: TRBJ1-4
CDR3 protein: CASSPGSDEKLFF
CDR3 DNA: TGTGCCAGCAGCCCAGGGTCTGATGAAAAACTGTTTTTT

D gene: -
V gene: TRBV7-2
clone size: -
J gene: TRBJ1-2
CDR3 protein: CASSLQTATALPF
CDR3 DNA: TGTGCCAGCAGCTTACAGACAGCCACGGCGTTGCCCTTC

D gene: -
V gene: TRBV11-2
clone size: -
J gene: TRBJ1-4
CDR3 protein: CASSLQAYSINEKLFF
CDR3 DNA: TGTGCCAGCAGCTTACAGGCCTACTCGATCAATGAAAAACTGTTTTTT

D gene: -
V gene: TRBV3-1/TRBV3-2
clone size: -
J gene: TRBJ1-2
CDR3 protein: CASSHETATNYGYTF
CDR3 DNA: TGTGCCAGCAGCCACGAGACTGCTACTAACTATGGCTACACCTTC

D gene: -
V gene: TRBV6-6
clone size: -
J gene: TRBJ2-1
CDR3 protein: CASSYSSYNEQFF
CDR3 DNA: TGTGCCAGCAGTTACTCGAGCTACAATGAGCAGTTCTTC

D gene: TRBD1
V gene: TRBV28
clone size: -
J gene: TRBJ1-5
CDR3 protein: CASSNRGRNQPQHF
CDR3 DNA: TGTGCCAGCAGCAACAGGGGGCGGAATCAGCCCCAGCATTTT

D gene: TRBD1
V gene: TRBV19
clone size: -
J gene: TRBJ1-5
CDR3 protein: CASSAPTGFGQPQHF
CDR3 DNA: TGTGCCAGTAGTGCCCCGACAGGGTTCGGACAGCCCCAGCATTTT

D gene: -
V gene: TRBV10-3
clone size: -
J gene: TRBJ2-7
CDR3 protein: CATRAEGYLYEQYF
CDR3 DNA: TGTGCCACCAGAGCTGAGGGCTACTTGTACGAGCAGTACTTC

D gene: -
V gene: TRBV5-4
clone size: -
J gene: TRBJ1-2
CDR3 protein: CASSFIKSGLSGYTF
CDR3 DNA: TGTGCCAGCAGCTTTATTAAGTCAGGTCTAAGTGGCTACACCTTC

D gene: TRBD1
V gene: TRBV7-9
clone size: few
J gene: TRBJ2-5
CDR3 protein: CASSLRQGAWETQYF
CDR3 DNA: TGTGCCAGCAGTTTGAGACAGGGGGCTTGGGAGACCCAGTACTTC

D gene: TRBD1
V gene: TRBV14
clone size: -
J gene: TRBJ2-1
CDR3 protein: CASSHPDRGKEQFF
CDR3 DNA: TGTGCCAGCAGCCATCCGGACAGGGGAAAGGAGCAGTTCTTC

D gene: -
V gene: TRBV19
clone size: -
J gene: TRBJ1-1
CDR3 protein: CASSTSSNTEAFF
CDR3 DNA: TGTGCCAGTAGTACCAGTTCGAACACTGAAGCTTTCTTT

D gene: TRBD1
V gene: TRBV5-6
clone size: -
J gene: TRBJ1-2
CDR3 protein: CASSYLDLRQGTSNYGYTF
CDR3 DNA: TGTGCCAGCAGCTACTTAGATTTACGACAGGGTACGTCTAACTATGGCTACACCTTC

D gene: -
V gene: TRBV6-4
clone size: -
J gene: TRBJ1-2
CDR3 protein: CASSREAHTPYGYTF
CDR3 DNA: TGTGCCAGCAGTCGGGAAGCCCATACCCCATATGGCTACACCTTC

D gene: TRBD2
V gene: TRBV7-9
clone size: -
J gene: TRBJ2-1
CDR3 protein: CASSSFIGTSGSSYNEQFF
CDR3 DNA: TGTGCCAGCAGCTCCTTCATAGGGACTAGCGGGAGCTCCTACAATGAGCAGTTCTTC

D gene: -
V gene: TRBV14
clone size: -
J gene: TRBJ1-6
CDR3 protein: CASSETWAPNSPLHF
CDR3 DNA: TGTGCCAGCAGCGAAACATGGGCCCCTAATTCACCCCTCCACTTT

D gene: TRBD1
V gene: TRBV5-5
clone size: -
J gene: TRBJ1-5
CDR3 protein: CASSYDRGDQPQHF
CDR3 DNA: TGTGCCAGCAGCTACGACAGGGGAGATCAGCCCCAGCATTTT

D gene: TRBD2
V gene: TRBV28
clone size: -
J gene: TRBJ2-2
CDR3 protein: CASRIAGGPSGELFF
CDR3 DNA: TGTGCCAGCAGAATAGCGGGGGGGCCGAGCGGGGAGCTGTTTTTT

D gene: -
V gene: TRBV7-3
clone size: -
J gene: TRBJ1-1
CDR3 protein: CASSPQVWATEAFF
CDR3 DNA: TGTGCCAGCAGCCCCCAAGTGTGGGCGACTGAAGCTTTCTTT

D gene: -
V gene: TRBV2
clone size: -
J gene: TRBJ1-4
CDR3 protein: CASSSYLELFF
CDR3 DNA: TGTGCCAGCAGTTCTTACTTGGAACTGTTTTTT

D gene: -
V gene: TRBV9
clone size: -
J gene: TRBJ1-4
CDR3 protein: CASSVGSQTGFEKLFF
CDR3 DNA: TGTGCCAGCAGCGTAGGGTCCCAAACAGGCTTTGAAAAACTGTTTTTT

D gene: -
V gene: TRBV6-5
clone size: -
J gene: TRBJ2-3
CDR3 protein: CASKDSGADTQYF
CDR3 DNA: TGTGCCAGCAAGGACTCAGGAGCAGATACGCAGTATTTT

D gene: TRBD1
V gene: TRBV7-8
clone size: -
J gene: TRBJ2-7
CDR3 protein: CASSSGGTGLSPRYF
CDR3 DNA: TGTGCCAGCAGCTCAGGGGGGACAGGTTTATCCCCCAGGTACTTC

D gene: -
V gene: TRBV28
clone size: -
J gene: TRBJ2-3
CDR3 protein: CASSPNRVSWTDTQYF
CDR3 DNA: TGTGCCAGCAGCCCCAACAGGGTCTCTTGGACAGATACGCAGTATTTT